A single sample gave rise to the 7 T cell receptor beta chains below, sequenced in a study of blood T cells in healthy people across ages. The second PCR ran about 6 to 12 cycles with a sample-barcoded 5' primer and J-beta primers. TCRdb recomputed calls from the 5' RACE reads with MiXCR, one row per CDR3 protein. The sample has hundreds of thousands of distinct CDR3 sequences, around 50% seen once. The specimen sequenced was blood. The receptors were gathered from a woman at least 80 years old in good health.

A word on this clonotype: A much larger clone sits a single nucleotide away, making a read error possible. The V and J genes are TRBV7-3 and TRBJ2-1; the D is unclear. The end of the DNA aligns better with TRBJ2-7, so the J call may be wrong. CDR3 length equals 13 residues. Germline CDR1 SGHTA, CDR2 FQGTGA. The CDR3 DNA reads TGTGCCAGCAGCTTAAGTAGCAGCACGGGGCAGTACTTC. Amino acids: CASSLSSSTGQYF.

Many counts were recorded for this clonotype. The J gene is TRBJ2-1, the V gene TRBV15; TRBD1 agrees at 7 bases. Germline CDR1 is LNHNV and CDR2 is YYDKDF (reference sequence). Unmatched junction bases numbered 4, after V lost 0 bases and J lost 8 bases. The CDR3 is 14 residues long. CDR3 in DNA: TGTGCCACCAGCAGAGACCAACAGGGGTATGAGCAGTTCTTC. This translates into CATSRDQQGYEQFF.

This clonotype was seen repeatedly, ten times or more. V and J are TRBV24-1 and TRBJ1-2; D is perhaps TRBD1 (5 bases). V shed 4 bases and J shed 3 bases, with 5 bases lying between them. The CDR3 is made up of 12 amino acids. CDR1 is KGHDR, CDR2 SFDVKD, per germline. The CDR3 nucleotides are TGTGCCACCAGTGAGACAGACTATGGCTACACCTTC. Translating gives CATSETDYGYTF.

This clonotype was detected many times. The CDR3 region is CSARNGYEQYF. CDR3 nucleotides: TGCAGTGCTAGAAACGGATACGAGCAGTACTTC. The genes are TRBV20-1 and TRBJ2-7; D unclear. Germline V gene sequence: CDR1 DFQATT, CDR2 SNEGSKA (reference sequence). Between the trimmed V and J ends, which lost 2 bases and 4 bases, there was a span of 6 bases. The CDR3 extends over 11 amino acids.

CDR3 region: CASSLQGARGTDTQYF. CDR3 DNA: TGTGCCAGCAGCCTTCAGGGGGCGAGAGGCACAGATACGCAGTATTTT. This chain connects TRBV7-2 to TRBJ2-3; 8 positions agree with TRBD1. Germline trimming cut 5 bases from V and 1 base from J; bases unmatched to any gene: 8. The CDR3 length is 16 residues. Per the germline V gene, CDR1 is SGHTA and CDR2 is FQGNSA. The complete variable domain, with remaining parts taken from reference TRBV7-2 and TRBJ2-3, reads GAGVSQSPSNKVTEKGKDVELRCDPISGHTALYWYRQSLGQGLEFLIYFQGNSAPDKSGLPSDRFSAERTGGSVSTLTIQRTQQEDSAVYLCASSLQGARGTDTQYFGPGTRLTVL.

Note on this clonotype: A much bigger clone sits one base away, suggesting this may be a read error. The gene calls are TRBV20-1 and TRBJ2-5; 7 bases line up with TRBD2. After removal of 8 bases from V and 5 bases from J, the junction contained 11 bases not matched to a gene. This CDR3 is built from 13 residues. Germline assignment: CDR1 DFQATT and CDR2 SNEGSKA (reference sequence). CDR3 protein: CSTPPSGRETQYF. The CDR3 DNA reads TGCAGTACCCCGCCTAGCGGTCGGGAGACCCAGTACTTC.

This chain connects TRBV27 to TRBJ2-6, with D hard to call. The germline V gene has CDR1 MNHEY and CDR2 SMNVEV (reference sequence). The V and J ends lost 2 bases and 0 bases respectively, with 11 bases between them. This CDR3 contains 17 residues. CDR3 sequence reads: CASSLTLTGSGANVLTF. The CDR3 DNA sequence: TGTGCCAGCAGTTTAACCCTGACGGGCTCTGGGGCCAACGTCCTGACTTTC.